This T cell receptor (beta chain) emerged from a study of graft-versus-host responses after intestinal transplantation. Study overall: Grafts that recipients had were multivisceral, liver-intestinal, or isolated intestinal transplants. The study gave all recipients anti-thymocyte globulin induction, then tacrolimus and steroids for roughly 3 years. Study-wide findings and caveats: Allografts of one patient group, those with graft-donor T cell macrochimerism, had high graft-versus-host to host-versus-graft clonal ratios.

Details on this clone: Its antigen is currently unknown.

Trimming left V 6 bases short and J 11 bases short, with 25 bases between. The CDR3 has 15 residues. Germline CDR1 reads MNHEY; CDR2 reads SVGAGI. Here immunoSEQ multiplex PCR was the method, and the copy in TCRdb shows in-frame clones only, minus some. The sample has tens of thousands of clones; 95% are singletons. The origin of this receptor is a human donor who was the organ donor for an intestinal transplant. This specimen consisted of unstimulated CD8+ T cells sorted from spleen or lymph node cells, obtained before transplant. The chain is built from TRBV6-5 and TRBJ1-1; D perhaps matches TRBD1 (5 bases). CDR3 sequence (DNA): TGTGCCAGCAGACCCCACCTCTTAAACACTGAGGGGGCTTTCTTT. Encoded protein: CASRPHLLNTEGAFF.